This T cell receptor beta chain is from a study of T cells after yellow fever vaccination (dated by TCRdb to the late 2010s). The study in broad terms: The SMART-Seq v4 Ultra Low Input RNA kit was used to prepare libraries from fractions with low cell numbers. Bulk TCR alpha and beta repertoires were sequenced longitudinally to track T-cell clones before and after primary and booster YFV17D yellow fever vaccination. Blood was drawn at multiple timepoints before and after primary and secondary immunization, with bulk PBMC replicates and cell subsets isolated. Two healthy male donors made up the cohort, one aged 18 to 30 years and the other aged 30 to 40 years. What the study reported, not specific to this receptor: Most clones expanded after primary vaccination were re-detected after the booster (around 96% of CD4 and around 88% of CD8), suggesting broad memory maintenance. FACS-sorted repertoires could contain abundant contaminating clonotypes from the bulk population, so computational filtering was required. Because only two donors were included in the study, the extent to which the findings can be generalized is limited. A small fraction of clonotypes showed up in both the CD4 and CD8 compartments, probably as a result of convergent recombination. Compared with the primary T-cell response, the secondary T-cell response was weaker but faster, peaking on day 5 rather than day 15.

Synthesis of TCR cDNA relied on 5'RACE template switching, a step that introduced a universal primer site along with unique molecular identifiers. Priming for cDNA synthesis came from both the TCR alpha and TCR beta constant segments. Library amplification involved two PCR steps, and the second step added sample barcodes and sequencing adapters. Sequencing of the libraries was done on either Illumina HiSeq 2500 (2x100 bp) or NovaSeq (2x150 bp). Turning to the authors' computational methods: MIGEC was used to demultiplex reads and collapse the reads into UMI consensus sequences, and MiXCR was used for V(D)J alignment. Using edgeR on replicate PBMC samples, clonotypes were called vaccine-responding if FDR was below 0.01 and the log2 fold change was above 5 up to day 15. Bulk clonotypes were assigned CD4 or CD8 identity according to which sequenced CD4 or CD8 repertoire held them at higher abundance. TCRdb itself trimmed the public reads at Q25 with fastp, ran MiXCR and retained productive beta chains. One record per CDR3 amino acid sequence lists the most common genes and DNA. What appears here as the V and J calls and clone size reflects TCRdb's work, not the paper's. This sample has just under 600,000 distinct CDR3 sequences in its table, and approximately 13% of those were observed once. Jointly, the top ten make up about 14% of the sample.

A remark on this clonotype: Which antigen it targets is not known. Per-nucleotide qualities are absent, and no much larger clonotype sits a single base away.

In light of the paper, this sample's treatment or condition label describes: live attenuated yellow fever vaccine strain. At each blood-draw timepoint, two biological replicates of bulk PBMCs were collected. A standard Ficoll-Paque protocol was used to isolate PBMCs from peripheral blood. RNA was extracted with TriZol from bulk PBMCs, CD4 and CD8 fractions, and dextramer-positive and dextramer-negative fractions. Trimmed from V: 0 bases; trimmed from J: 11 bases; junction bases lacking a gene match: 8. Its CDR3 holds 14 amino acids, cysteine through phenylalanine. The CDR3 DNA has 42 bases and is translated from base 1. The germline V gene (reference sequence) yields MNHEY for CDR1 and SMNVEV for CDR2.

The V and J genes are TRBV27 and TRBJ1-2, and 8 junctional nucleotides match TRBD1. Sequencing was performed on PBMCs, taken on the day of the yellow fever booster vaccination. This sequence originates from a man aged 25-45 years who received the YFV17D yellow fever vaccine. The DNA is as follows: TGTGCCAGCAGTTTATCGCAGGGGGCTATGGGTTACACCTTC. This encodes CASSLSQGAMGYTF.